What follows is one TCR beta chain and its context. Methods used by the authors: Reference gene primer amplification gave estimated nucleated cell counts. Here immunoSEQ multiplex PCR was the method, and the copy in TCRdb shows in-frame clones only, minus some. The V and J calls and clone size were taken over from that table, and D and trimming were inferred from the DNA. Of some 70,000 clones in the sample, 90% to 95% were seen once. Seattle's enrolled individuals joined amid active infection and were then monitored longitudinally. This record comes from a study of blood T cell repertoires in COVID-19. Background on the study: Samples taken during acute and convalescent COVID-19 were collected in the United States, Italy and Spain. The cDNA or gDNA used as material had been derived from T cells, B-cell-depleted T cells, or PBMCs.

The sequencing input was peripheral blood. The clonotype was recovered from a man aged 35 to 55 with COVID-19, enrolled during active disease.

The DNA of the CDR3 is TGCGCCAGCAGCTCAGGACAGGAGACTTATGGCTACACCTTC. This encodes CASSSGQETYGYTF. J is TRBJ1-2 and V is TRBV5-1, with 7 bases that match TRBD1. The V segment lost 3 bases and the J segment 5 bases; nucleotides outside the gene matches: 7. This CDR3 is 14 amino acids long. Germline CDR1 reads SGHRS; CDR2 reads YFSETQ.